This T cell receptor (beta chain) derives from a study of cytomegalovirus exposure and HLA in healthy donors. Primers included in the PCR were 60 Vbeta and 13 Jbeta primers. Profiling relied on immunoSEQ multiplex PCR, and the TCRdb table lists in-frame clones only, not all of them. The repertoire holds approximately 150,000 clones, with around 77% as singletons. Study-wide findings and caveats: The authors judged a highly shared variant cluster likely a sequencing artifact. Earlier analysis yielded a pattern in which most TCR beta V segments were productive about 87% or about 30% of the time.

Concerning this clone itself: What it recognizes is unknown.

Sequences were obtained from PBMCs. The sequence came from a woman aged 30 to 39 in good health and CMV-seronegative.

The CDR3 is CASSSGGQGETQYF. The CDR3 DNA sequence: TGTGCCAGCAGCAGCGGGGGACAAGGAGAGACCCAGTACTTC. The rearrangement joins TRBV9 to TRBJ2-5, with TRBD2 identical over 8 bases. Germline V gene data show CDR1 as SGDLS and CDR2 as YYNGEE. The ends lost 4 bases at V and 4 bases at J; junction bases unmatched: 6. The CDR3 extends over 14 amino acids.